One and the same sample provided the 28 T cell receptor beta chains below, sequenced in a study of blood T cell repertoires in COVID-19. Profiled with immunoSEQ multiplex PCR; TCRdb holds only in-frame clones, not every one. The data show under 200,000 clones, approximately 83% seen once. The sample was peripheral blood. The origin of the receptors is a woman of 80 years or more with active or convalescent COVID-19.

The rearrangement joins TRBV19 to TRBJ1-5; no clear D gene. CDR1 is LNHDA, CDR2 SQIVND, per germline (reference sequence). Between the trimmed V and J ends, which lost 5 bases and 0 bases, there was a span of 17 bases. The CDR3 is made up of 17 amino acids. The CDR3 DNA reads TGTGCCAGTAGTTCCTCGAGACTCATCATTAGCAATCAGCCCCAGCATTTT. Translated, it gives CASSSSRLIISNQPQHF.

The V call is TRBV19, the J call TRBJ1-5, with 12 bases matching TRBD1. The CDR3 consists of 15 residues. V lost 6 bases and J lost 7; bases outside the gene matches: 7. The germline gives CDR1 LNHDA, CDR2 SQIVND (reference sequence). DNA of the CDR3: TGTGCCAGTAGACCAACCGGGACAGGGGGCCAGCCCCAGCATTTT. Translated, it gives CASRPTGTGGQPQHF.

The chain employs TRBV6-1 and TRBJ2-7, with a possible D match to TRBD2 (6 bases). Trimming stripped 3 bases from V and 6 bases from J, with 12 bases between. The CDR3 sequence is 13 residues long. Germline V gene sequence: CDR1 MNHNS, CDR2 SASEGT. CDR3 nucleotides: TGTGCCAGCAGTGAGGGGTGGAGGGGCGAGCAGTACTTC. As protein: CASSEGWRGEQYF.

The chain recombines TRBV2 with TRBJ2-3, with TRBD1 identical over 10 bases. The germline gives CDR1 SNHLY, CDR2 FYNNEI. CDR3 length: 16 amino acids. V was clipped by 2 bases and J by 6 bases; unmatched bases: 8. The CDR3 reads CASSESLGTGVDTQYF. The CDR3 DNA reads as TGTGCCAGCAGTGAAAGTCTAGGGACAGGGGTTGATACGCAGTATTTT. The complete variable domain, with remaining parts taken from reference TRBV2 and TRBJ2-3, reads EPEVTQTPSHQVTQMGQEVILRCVPISNHLYFYWYRQILGQKVEFLVSFYNNEISEKSEIFDDQFSVERPDGSNFTLKIRSTKLEDSAMYFCASSESLGTGVDTQYFGPGTRLTVL.

This rearrangement joins TRBV6-5 to TRBJ2-7, with 7 bases lining up with TRBD1. Germline CDR1 and CDR2: MNHEY and SVGAGI. The junction had 7 bases not matched to a gene; V was cut back by 5 bases and J by 3 bases. The CDR3 spans 14 residues. The CDR3, as DNA: TGTGCCAGCAGTCTTAGGACAGGAGTCTACGAGCAGTACTTC. As protein: CASSLRTGVYEQYF.

To note about this clone: This sample includes further DNA sequences coding for the same CDR3. The rearrangement uses TRBV12-3 or TRBV12-4 and TRBJ1-2; tentative D call: TRBD1 (5 bases). V was cut by 5 bases and J by 4 bases, with 8 bases left in between. This CDR3 has 12 residues. This CDR3 is CASSLGAYGYTF. CDR3 sequence (DNA): TGTGCCAGCAGTCTAGGGGCCTATGGCTACACCTTC.

V and J are TRBV13 and TRBJ1-2, with D possibly being TRBD1 (5 bases). The CDR3 runs 14 residues. Germline V gene lookup returns CDR1 PRHDT and CDR2 FYEKMQ (reference sequence). Trimming left V 3 bases short and J 0 bases short, with 8 bases between. The CDR3 region has the DNA TGTGCCAGCAGCTTCCCGGGGGCTAACTATGGCTACACCTTC. This codes for CASSFPGANYGYTF.

The V call is TRBV13, the J call TRBJ2-3; a possible D gene is TRBD2 (5 bases). V was trimmed by 4 bases and J by 6 bases, leaving 14 bases between them. Per the germline V gene, CDR1 is PRHDT and CDR2 is FYEKMQ (reference sequence). This CDR3 contains 14 residues. The CDR3 here is CASSSREGGDTQYF. Here the CDR3 DNA reads TGTGCCAGCAGCTCCCGGGAAGGCGGGGATACGCAGTATTTT.

The chain joins TRBV4-3 to TRBJ1-2; 10 nucleotides agree with TRBD1. This CDR3 comprises 15 residues. Germline CDR1 LGHNA, CDR2 YSLEER. With V trimmed by 1 base and J by 6 bases, 5 bases remained unmatched. The CDR3 spells CASSQAVTGGDGYTF. The CDR3 DNA reads TGCGCCAGCAGCCAAGCCGTGACAGGGGGCGATGGCTACACCTTC.

This chain uses TRBV19 with TRBJ1-3, with D possibly being TRBD1 (5 bases). Per the germline V gene, CDR1 is LNHDA and CDR2 is SQIVND (reference sequence). Trimming took 6 bases from V and 3 from J, leaving 18 bases between them. This CDR3 spans 16 amino acids. The CDR3: CASRTSFGGGGNTIYF. The CDR3 nucleotides are TGTGCCAGTAGAACCTCTTTTGGGGGAGGTGGAAACACCATATATTTT.

The rearrangement joins TRBV6-5 to TRBJ2-1, with 11 positions matching TRBD2. Germline CDR1 reads MNHEY; CDR2 reads SVGAGI. V lost 6 bases to trimming and J lost 2 bases; unmatched junction nucleotides: 3. This CDR3 spans 15 amino acids. The CDR3 protein is CASRLAGGPYNEQFF. The CDR3, as DNA: TGTGCCAGCAGGCTAGCGGGGGGCCCCTACAATGAGCAGTTCTTC.

This clone was picked up one time. This chain uses TRBV5-5 with TRBJ1-1; weak D call: TRBD1 (5 bases). The CDR3 contains 12 residues. Trimming took off 0 bases at V and 8 bases at J, with 8 bases between the two ends. CDR1 SGHKS and CDR2 YYEKEE come from the germline V gene (reference sequence). CDR3 sequence (DNA): TGTGCCAGCAGCTTGGAGACAGCGGAAGCTTTCTTT. This gives the protein CASSLETAEAFF.

The V gene is TRBV6-4, the J gene TRBJ2-1; 12 nucleotides agree with TRBD2. This CDR3 contains 15 residues. Germline loops: CDR1 MRHNA, CDR2 SNTAGT. The V gene end was trimmed by 5 bases and the J gene end by 8 bases; junction bases not matched to a gene: 7. The CDR3 nucleotides read TGTGCCAGCAGTACGACTAGCGGGGGTTTCTATGAGCAGTTCTTC. This encodes CASSTTSGGFYEQFF.

This clone occurred many times. This chain uses TRBV9 with TRBJ2-2, with a possible D match to TRBD2 (6 bases). Per germline, CDR1 SGDLS and CDR2 YYNGEE. The germline V and J ends were trimmed by 4 bases and 4 bases, with 11 bases remaining between them. This CDR3 is 14 amino acids long. The CDR3: CASSLSGVTGELFF. DNA of the CDR3: TGTGCCAGCAGCCTTAGCGGAGTCACCGGGGAGCTGTTTTTT.

The rearrangement links TRBV7-2 to TRBJ1-6; D unclear. V was trimmed by 1 base and J by 4 bases, leaving 11 bases between them. The CDR3 extends over 16 amino acids. Germline loops: CDR1 SGHTA, CDR2 FQGNSA. The chain's CDR3 is CASSLDSGSYNSPLHF. CDR3 bases: TGTGCCAGCAGCTTAGACTCCGGGTCTTATAATTCACCCCTCCACTTT.

In this sample, this clone turned up once. The V gene is TRBV7-8, the J gene TRBJ1-3, with D perhaps matching TRBD1 (5 bases). Germline lookup yields CDR1 SGHVS and CDR2 FQNEAQ. CDR3 size: 15 residues. With 1 base removed from V and 3 bases from J, the gap between germline ends came to 10 bases. The CDR3, as DNA: TGTGCCAGCAGCTTAGTGTTGGGGGGTGGAAACACCATATATTTT. It encodes CASSLVLGGGNTIYF.

Of note for this clone: Since the CDR3 does not end with the conserved phenylalanine or tryptophan, this likely comes from a read error. Because the CDR3's place on the DNA is in doubt, the DNA is left out and the CDR3 is given as listed by TCRdb. The rearrangement joins TRBV12-3 or TRBV12-4 to TRBJ2-3; TRBD1 is taken as the D call from the table, unchecked against the DNA. The CDR3 has 9 residues if both end residues are counted. CDR3 loop: CASSLVAMN.

The chain joins TRBV19 to TRBJ2-3, with D maybe TRBD2 (5 bases). The CDR3 contains 13 residues. Trimming shortened V by 4 bases and J by 4 bases, and 9 bases separated the two germline ends. CDR1 is LNHDA and CDR2 is SQIVND in the germline V gene (reference sequence). The CDR3 coding sequence is TGTGCCAGTAGTACCAAGGGAGCAGATACGCAGTATTTT. Translated: CASSTKGADTQYF.

This chain connects TRBV28 to TRBJ1-2; 7 bases are shared with TRBD1. This CDR3 region has 14 residues. With V trimmed by 10 bases and J by 4 bases, 12 bases remained unmatched. The germline V gene encodes CDR1 MDHEN and CDR2 SYDVKM. CDR3 in amino acids: CAIQQPRGSYGYTF. The DNA of the CDR3 is TGTGCCATCCAACAACCCAGGGGGTCCTATGGCTACACCTTC.

The rearrangement links TRBV18 to TRBJ1-6; D remains ambiguous. Trimming removed 2 bases from V and 8 bases from J, with 7 bases in between. This CDR3 comprises 13 residues. Germline assignment: CDR1 KGHSH and CDR2 LQKENI. CDR3 sequence (DNA): TGTGCCAGCTCACCAAATCGGGATTCACCCCTCCACTTT. This translates into CASSPNRDSPLHF.

This chain uses TRBV19 with TRBJ2-3, with 8 nucleotides matching TRBD2. Germline V gives CDR1 LNHDA, CDR2 SQIVND (reference sequence). This CDR3 has 15 residues. Losses at the gene ends were 5 bases for V and 4 bases for J; bases not matched to a gene: 8. In DNA, the CDR3 is TGTGCCAGTAGTGCCACCGGGGGGGGCTCAGATACGCAGTATTTT. Its protein product is CASSATGGGSDTQYF.

The chain couples TRBV19 to TRBJ2-1; D might be TRBD2 (6 bases). The germline V gene has CDR1 LNHDA and CDR2 SQIVND (reference sequence). V was clipped by 3 bases and J by 3 bases, with 9 bases between them. The CDR3 extends over 14 amino acids. CDR3 loop: CASSIAGNYNEQFF. The CDR3, as DNA: TGTGCCAGTAGTATCGCGGGGAACTACAATGAGCAGTTCTTC.

The gene calls are TRBV27 and TRBJ2-7, with a weak D call TRBD2 (6 bases). This CDR3 has 15 residues. V was shortened by 6 bases and J by 2 bases, with 17 bases between the two germline ends. CDR1 is MNHEY and CDR2 is SMNVEV in the germline V gene (reference sequence). The CDR3 is CASRPSPGDPYEQYF. As DNA, the CDR3 is TGTGCCAGCAGACCAAGTCCGGGGGACCCCTACGAGCAGTACTTC.

This clone has just one count. The gene calls are TRBV27 and TRBJ2-2, with D tentatively TRBD1 (6 bases). The germline V and J ends were trimmed by 7 bases and 4 bases, with 10 bases remaining between them. The germline V gene encodes CDR1 MNHEY and CDR2 SMNVEV (reference sequence). The CDR3 totals 13 residues. The CDR3, as DNA: TGTGCCAGCACTACAGGGTTCACCGGGGAGCTGTTTTTT. This codes for CASTTGFTGELFF.

This clone was seen only once. The chain joins TRBV3-1 (or the pseudogene TRBV3-2) to TRBJ2-5; 7 bases fit TRBD1. CDR1 and CDR2 from the germline V gene are LGHDT and YNNKEL (reference sequence). J lost 0 bases, V lost 5 bases, and 9 bases had no gene match. The CDR3 is 16 amino acids. This chain's CDR3 is CASSEFRDSYQETQYF. Written as DNA, the CDR3 is TGTGCCAGCAGCGAATTCCGGGACAGCTACCAAGAGACCCAGTACTTC.

This chain links TRBV28 with TRBJ2-5; 7 bases agree with TRBD1. The germline CDR1 and CDR2 sequences are MDHEN and SYDVKM. The CDR3 contains 15 residues. The ends lost 6 bases at V and 5 bases at J; junction bases unmatched: 12. The CDR3 region is CASSSLRGGWETQYF. Written as DNA, the CDR3 is TGTGCCAGCAGCTCTCTGAGAGGGGGCTGGGAGACCCAGTACTTC.

The chain employs TRBV5-8 and TRBJ2-7; perhaps TRBD2 as D (5 bases). Germline CDR1 is SGHTS and CDR2 is YDEGEE. The CDR3 runs 14 residues. The V gene lost 0 bases and the J gene lost 5 bases, with 12 bases spanning the gap. CDR3 sequence: CASSLGWELNEQYF. In DNA, the CDR3 is TGTGCCAGCAGCTTGGGCTGGGAGCTTAACGAGCAGTACTTC. Looking up the rest from reference TRBV5-8 and TRBJ2-7 gives the full variable domain: EAGVTQSPTHLIKTRGQQATLRCSPISGHTSVYWYQQALGLGLQFLLWYDEGEERNRGNFPPRFSGRQFPNYSSELNVNALELEDSALYLCASSLGWELNEQYFGPGTRLTVT.

This clone was seen only once. The gene calls are TRBV7-2 and TRBJ2-2, with a tentative D call TRBD2 (6 bases). Trimming took off 3 bases at V and 7 bases at J, with 18 bases between the two ends. CDR1 SGHTA and CDR2 FQGNSA come from the germline V gene. The CDR3 is 16 residues long. CDR3: CASSFGGRAEGGELFF. CDR3 nucleotides: TGTGCCAGCAGCTTCGGTGGTAGGGCGGAGGGCGGGGAGCTGTTTTTT.